Listed below are T cell receptor beta chains from one sample, sequenced in a study of cytotoxic CD8 clonotypes in ibrutinib-treated CLL. Using immunoSEQ multiplex PCR, the repertoire was profiled, and TCRdb retains in-frame clones only, with some absent. The sample includes approximately 84,000 clones, 70% to 90% of them seen just once. This sample comprised PBMCs, obtained before ibrutinib treatment. The receptors here all came from a human donor with chronic lymphocytic leukemia. Both conserved end residues are part of each CDR3. A D gene is named only where the DNA matches it firmly. Rows may omit the clone size; those that give it use once, few, many or a size class.

j_call: TRBJ1-5
clone_size: -
d_call: -
v_call: TRBV7-8
cdr3_nt: TGTGCCAGCAGCTTATTTGGTAGGGAAAGCAATCAGCCCCAGCATTTT
cdr3_aa: CASSLFGRESNQPQHF

j_call: TRBJ2-1
clone_size: -
d_call: -
v_call: TRBV28
cdr3_nt: TGTGCCAGCAGGTCCAGCGGCGGATTGTTCTACAATGAGCAGTTCTTC
cdr3_aa: CASRSSGGLFYNEQFF

j_call: TRBJ2-7
clone_size: few
d_call: -
v_call: TRBV7-6
cdr3_nt: TGTGCCAGCAGCTCCGGTCCGTACGAGCAGTACTTC
cdr3_aa: CASSSGPYEQYF

j_call: TRBJ2-7
clone_size: -
d_call: TRBD1
v_call: TRBV7-2
cdr3_nt: TGTGCCAGCAGCACCCGACAGGGGGTCTCCTACGAGCAGTACTTC
cdr3_aa: CASSTRQGVSYEQYF

j_call: TRBJ1-5
clone_size: -
d_call: -
v_call: TRBV4-3
cdr3_nt: TGCGCCAGCAGCCAAGGAGTTAGCAATCAGCCCCAGCATTTT
cdr3_aa: CASSQGVSNQPQHF

j_call: TRBJ2-7
clone_size: -
d_call: -
v_call: TRBV7-2
cdr3_nt: TGTGCCAGCAGCTTAAGTACGGGGACCTCCGAGCAGTACTTC
cdr3_aa: CASSLSTGTSEQYF

j_call: TRBJ2-1
clone_size: -
d_call: TRBD2
v_call: TRBV19
cdr3_nt: TGTGCCAGTAAACCAACTAGCGGGAGTAACAATGAGCAGTTCTTC
cdr3_aa: CASKPTSGSNNEQFF

j_call: TRBJ2-1
clone_size: -
d_call: TRBD2
v_call: TRBV11-3
cdr3_nt: TGTGCCAGCGGCGGACTAGCGGGAGGGCCCTCCTACAATGAGCAGTTCTTC
cdr3_aa: CASGGLAGGPSYNEQFF

j_call: TRBJ2-5
clone_size: -
d_call: TRBD2
v_call: TRBV18
cdr3_nt: TGTGCCAGCCTTGGCGGGGGAGAGACCCAGTACTTC
cdr3_aa: CASLGGGETQYF

j_call: TRBJ2-1
clone_size: -
d_call: -
v_call: TRBV4-2
cdr3_nt: TGTGCCAGCAGCCAAGTGTTAAGTGAGCAGTTCTTC
cdr3_aa: CASSQVLSEQFF

j_call: TRBJ2-1
clone_size: -
d_call: TRBD1
v_call: TRBV19
cdr3_nt: TGTGCCAGTACCAGGGGACAGGGTCGATACAATGAGCAGTTCTTC
cdr3_aa: CASTRGQGRYNEQFF

j_call: TRBJ2-1
clone_size: -
d_call: -
v_call: TRBV2
cdr3_nt: TGTGCCAGCAGTAGGGAGGATTCCTACAATGAGCAGTTCTTC
cdr3_aa: CASSREDSYNEQFF

j_call: TRBJ2-5
clone_size: -
d_call: -
v_call: TRBV13
cdr3_nt: TGTGCCAGCAGCCTTCAGACCATTAAAGAGACCCAGTACTTC
cdr3_aa: CASSLQTIKETQYF

j_call: TRBJ1-2
clone_size: -
d_call: TRBD1
v_call: TRBV2
cdr3_nt: TGTGCCAGCAGAAAGGGACAGGACTATGGCTACACCTTC
cdr3_aa: CASRKGQDYGYTF

j_call: TRBJ1-1
clone_size: -
d_call: -
v_call: TRBV5-1
cdr3_nt: TGCGCCAGCAGCGCGGACGCGAGCACTGAAGCTTTCTTT
cdr3_aa: CASSADASTEAFF

j_call: TRBJ2-3
clone_size: -
d_call: TRBD2
v_call: TRBV4-3
cdr3_nt: TGCGCCAGCAGCCAAGAGGGTACAAGGGGACTAGCGGGAGGGCCGAGCACAGATACGCAGTATTTT
cdr3_aa: CASSQEGTRGLAGGPSTDTQYF

j_call: TRBJ2-7
clone_size: -
d_call: TRBD1
v_call: TRBV28
cdr3_nt: TGTGCCAGTTCCGGGACAGGGGGCCGGAGCTCCTACGAGCAGTACTTC
cdr3_aa: CASSGTGGRSSYEQYF

j_call: TRBJ2-1
clone_size: -
d_call: TRBD2
v_call: TRBV9
cdr3_nt: TGTGCCAGCAGCGTAGTTAGCGGGACCCAGGCTGAGCAGTTCTTC
cdr3_aa: CASSVVSGTQAEQFF

j_call: TRBJ1-2
clone_size: -
d_call: -
v_call: TRBV6-5
cdr3_nt: TGTGCCAGCAGGCCCGGACAGCTTTTCTATGGCTACACCTTC
cdr3_aa: CASRPGQLFYGYTF

j_call: TRBJ2-7
clone_size: -
d_call: -
v_call: TRBV4-2
cdr3_nt: TGTGCCAGCAGCCAAGAAACCCCCGGCCACGAGCAGTACTTC
cdr3_aa: CASSQETPGHEQYF

j_call: TRBJ1-1
clone_size: -
d_call: -
v_call: TRBV5-4
cdr3_nt: TGTGCCAGCAGCTCTAGGGTACTTGGGAACACTGAAGCTTTCTTT
cdr3_aa: CASSSRVLGNTEAFF

j_call: TRBJ1-5
clone_size: -
d_call: -
v_call: TRBV28
cdr3_nt: TGTGCCAGCCAAAATAAAGGGACATATTACAATCAGCCCCAGCATTTT
cdr3_aa: CASQNKGTYYNQPQHF

j_call: TRBJ2-5
clone_size: -
d_call: TRBD2
v_call: TRBV7-3
cdr3_nt: TGTGCCAGCAGCCCAACCCGCGCGGGAGCTGGTGGGGAGACCCAGTACTTC
cdr3_aa: CASSPTRAGAGGETQYF

j_call: TRBJ2-2
clone_size: -
d_call: TRBD2
v_call: TRBV6-6
cdr3_nt: TGTGCCAGCAGTTACCAGCGGGATAGGGGCACCGGGGAGCTGTTTTTT
cdr3_aa: CASSYQRDRGTGELFF

j_call: TRBJ1-2
clone_size: -
d_call: -
v_call: TRBV6-6
cdr3_nt: TGTGCCAGCAGTTACTCAGAGACAGAACCCTATGGCTACACCTTC
cdr3_aa: CASSYSETEPYGYTF

j_call: TRBJ1-2
clone_size: -
d_call: TRBD1
v_call: TRBV10-1
cdr3_nt: TGCGCCAGCAGTGACCCCGACAGGGCTCCCACCTTC
cdr3_aa: CASSDPDRAPTF

j_call: TRBJ2-2
clone_size: many
d_call: TRBD1
v_call: TRBV5-6
cdr3_nt: TGTGCCAGCAGCCCCCAGAGGGGGCAAACCGGGGAGCTGTTTTTT
cdr3_aa: CASSPQRGQTGELFF

j_call: TRBJ2-1
clone_size: -
d_call: -
v_call: TRBV5-1
cdr3_nt: TGCGCCAGCAGCTTAGCGGGTATTTTGAACAATGAGCAGTTCTTC
cdr3_aa: CASSLAGILNNEQFF

j_call: TRBJ1-5
clone_size: -
d_call: -
v_call: TRBV28
cdr3_nt: TGTGCCAGCAGTTTTCGGCGTAGCAATCAGCCCCAGCATTTT
cdr3_aa: CASSFRRSNQPQHF

j_call: TRBJ1-5
clone_size: -
d_call: -
v_call: TRBV6-5
cdr3_nt: TGTGCCAGCAGTCTAGGGAGTTATAGCAATCAGCCCCAGCATTTT
cdr3_aa: CASSLGSYSNQPQHF

j_call: TRBJ2-1
clone_size: -
d_call: TRBD2
v_call: TRBV6-8
cdr3_nt: TGTGCCAGCAGTTCCGGGACTAGCCGATACAATGAGCAGTTCTTC
cdr3_aa: CASSSGTSRYNEQFF

j_call: TRBJ2-5
clone_size: -
d_call: TRBD2
v_call: TRBV7-3
cdr3_nt: TGTGCCAGCAGCTTACCGGAGGGAGGGGAGACCCAGTACTTC
cdr3_aa: CASSLPEGGETQYF

j_call: TRBJ2-2
clone_size: -
d_call: -
v_call: TRBV7-9
cdr3_nt: TGTGCCAGCAGCTTAGATCGAGGGGCGCAGAACACCGGGGAGCTGTTTTTT
cdr3_aa: CASSLDRGAQNTGELFF

j_call: TRBJ2-7
clone_size: once
d_call: -
v_call: TRBV6-1
cdr3_nt: TGTGCCAGCAGTGAACTCTTCGTCTCCTACGAGCAGTACTTC
cdr3_aa: CASSELFVSYEQYF

j_call: TRBJ2-1
clone_size: -
d_call: TRBD2
v_call: TRBV5-1
cdr3_nt: TGCGCCAGCAGCTTGGGTACTAGCGGAGGGTATGAGCAGTTCTTC
cdr3_aa: CASSLGTSGGYEQFF

j_call: TRBJ2-2
clone_size: few
d_call: -
v_call: TRBV10-3
cdr3_nt: TGTGCCATCAACACGGCAGCGGCCGGGGAGCTGTTTTTT
cdr3_aa: CAINTAAAGELFF

j_call: TRBJ1-1
clone_size: -
d_call: -
v_call: TRBV25-1
cdr3_nt: TGTGCCAGCACCGATTTTGGGAAGACAGGTGGCACTGAAGCTTTCTTT
cdr3_aa: CASTDFGKTGGTEAFF

j_call: TRBJ2-7
clone_size: -
d_call: TRBD1
v_call: TRBV7-6
cdr3_nt: TGTGCCAGCAGCTTAGCTGCAACGGGACAGGGTTCCTACGAGCAGTACTTC
cdr3_aa: CASSLAATGQGSYEQYF

j_call: TRBJ2-5
clone_size: -
d_call: -
v_call: TRBV7-2
cdr3_nt: TGTGCCAGCAGCCGATCCCAAGAGACCCAGTACTTC
cdr3_aa: CASSRSQETQYF

j_call: TRBJ1-1
clone_size: -
d_call: -
v_call: TRBV30
cdr3_nt: TGTGCCCTTAGGCGGGGGACTCAAGCGAACACTGAAGCTTTCTTT
cdr3_aa: CALRRGTQANTEAFF

j_call: TRBJ2-3
clone_size: -
d_call: TRBD2
v_call: TRBV7-2
cdr3_nt: TGTGCCAGCAGCTTAGGAGGACTAGCGGGAGCATCGATCACAGATACGCAGTATTTT
cdr3_aa: CASSLGGLAGASITDTQYF

j_call: TRBJ2-4
clone_size: -
d_call: TRBD1
v_call: TRBV10-2
cdr3_nt: TGCGCCAGCAGAGCCTCACGGGGACAGGGCGGAAACATTCAGTACTTC
cdr3_aa: CASRASRGQGGNIQYF

j_call: TRBJ1-5
clone_size: -
d_call: -
v_call: TRBV2
cdr3_nt: TGTGCCAGCAGTTTCGAGGAGCCCCAGCATTTT
cdr3_aa: CASSFEEPQHF

j_call: TRBJ2-3
clone_size: many
d_call: -
v_call: TRBV5-1
cdr3_nt: TGCGCCAGCAGCTCCCTGGGAGATACGCAGTATTTT
cdr3_aa: CASSSLGDTQYF

j_call: TRBJ2-7
clone_size: -
d_call: TRBD1
v_call: TRBV6-1
cdr3_nt: TGTGCCAGCAGCGCTACCGGGACAGGGAGATACGAGCAGTACTTC
cdr3_aa: CASSATGTGRYEQYF

j_call: TRBJ2-6
clone_size: -
d_call: TRBD1
v_call: TRBV19
cdr3_nt: TGTGCCAGTAGTATCGCCGGACAGGGGGCTCCTGGGGCCAACGTCCTGACTTTC
cdr3_aa: CASSIAGQGAPGANVLTF

j_call: TRBJ2-7
clone_size: -
d_call: -
v_call: TRBV11-2
cdr3_nt: TGTGCCAGCAGCTTACTCTTACAGTTGACCTACGAGCAGTACTTC
cdr3_aa: CASSLLLQLTYEQYF

j_call: TRBJ2-3
clone_size: -
d_call: -
v_call: TRBV28
cdr3_nt: TGTGCCAGCAGCTCTAGTCCCCAACGCACAGATACGCAGTATTTT
cdr3_aa: CASSSSPQRTDTQYF

j_call: TRBJ1-2
clone_size: once
d_call: -
v_call: TRBV9
cdr3_nt: TGTGCCAGCAGCCCCGGCGAGACTAACTATGGCTACACCTTC
cdr3_aa: CASSPGETNYGYTF

j_call: TRBJ1-5
clone_size: -
d_call: -
v_call: TRBV5-1
cdr3_nt: TGCGCCAGCAGCTTGGGAGACAGGACGAATCAGCCCCAGCATTTT
cdr3_aa: CASSLGDRTNQPQHF

j_call: TRBJ2-1
clone_size: few
d_call: TRBD1
v_call: TRBV6-1
cdr3_nt: TGTGCCAGCAGTGAAAGGACAGGGTACAATGAGCAGTTCTTC
cdr3_aa: CASSERTGYNEQFF

j_call: TRBJ2-3
clone_size: -
d_call: -
v_call: TRBV7-3
cdr3_nt: TGTGCCAGCAGCTCCCAGCCGGGACTCGGAAGCACAGATACGCAGTATTTT
cdr3_aa: CASSSQPGLGSTDTQYF

j_call: TRBJ2-2
clone_size: -
d_call: -
v_call: TRBV9
cdr3_nt: TGTGCCAGCAGCGCTGCTCCGGGGGAGCTGTTTTTT
cdr3_aa: CASSAAPGELFF

j_call: TRBJ1-1
clone_size: -
d_call: TRBD1
v_call: TRBV6-6
cdr3_nt: TGTGCCAGCAGTACCTTGGACAGGGGGAACACTGAAGCTTTCTTT
cdr3_aa: CASSTLDRGNTEAFF

j_call: TRBJ1-2
clone_size: once
d_call: TRBD1
v_call: TRBV5-8
cdr3_nt: TGTGCCAGAGACCTGGGGCAGGGGGAGGACTACACCTTC
cdr3_aa: CARDLGQGEDYTF